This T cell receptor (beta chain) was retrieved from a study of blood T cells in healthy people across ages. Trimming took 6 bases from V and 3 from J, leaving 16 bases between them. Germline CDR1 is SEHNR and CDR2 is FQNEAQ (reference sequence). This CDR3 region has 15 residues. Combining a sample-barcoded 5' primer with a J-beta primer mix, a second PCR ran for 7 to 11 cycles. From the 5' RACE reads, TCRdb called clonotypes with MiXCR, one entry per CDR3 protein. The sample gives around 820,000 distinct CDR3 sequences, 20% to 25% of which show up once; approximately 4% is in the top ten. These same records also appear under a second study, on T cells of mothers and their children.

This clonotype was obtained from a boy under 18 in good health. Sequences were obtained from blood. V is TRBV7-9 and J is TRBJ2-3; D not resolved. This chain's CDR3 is CASRVWNDETDTQYF. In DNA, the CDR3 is TGTGCCAGCAGGGTATGGAATGACGAAACAGATACGCAGTATTTT.